What follows is one TCR beta chain and its context. Its matching antigen is unknown. With 60 Vbeta and 13 Jbeta primers, the PCR was carried out. TCRdb keeps only in-frame clones here, not all; method: immunoSEQ multiplex PCR. The sample shows 120,000 or so clones, over 60% of them seen only once. This sample is drawn from a study of cytomegalovirus exposure and HLA in healthy donors. Study findings and constraints: A later analysis found that most CMV-associated TCR beta chains appeared HLA-restricted. Later examination showed HLA-associated TCR beta chains had greater clonal expansion than equally common others. Overall, roughly 170 TCR beta chains were annotated as cytomegalovirus-associated. Earlier analysis yielded a pattern in which most TCR beta V segments were productive about 90% or about 30% of the time.

This clonotype originated in a human donor in good health. Specimen: PBMCs.

CDR3 in amino acids: CASSLFVHEQFF. The CDR3 bases are TGTGCCAGCAGCTTATTCGTCCATGAGCAGTTCTTC. The chain combines TRBV13 with TRBJ2-1; D ambiguous. This CDR3 spans 12 amino acids. Germline CDR1 and CDR2: PRHDT and FYEKMQ (reference sequence). V lost 2 bases and J lost 8, with 7 bases in between.